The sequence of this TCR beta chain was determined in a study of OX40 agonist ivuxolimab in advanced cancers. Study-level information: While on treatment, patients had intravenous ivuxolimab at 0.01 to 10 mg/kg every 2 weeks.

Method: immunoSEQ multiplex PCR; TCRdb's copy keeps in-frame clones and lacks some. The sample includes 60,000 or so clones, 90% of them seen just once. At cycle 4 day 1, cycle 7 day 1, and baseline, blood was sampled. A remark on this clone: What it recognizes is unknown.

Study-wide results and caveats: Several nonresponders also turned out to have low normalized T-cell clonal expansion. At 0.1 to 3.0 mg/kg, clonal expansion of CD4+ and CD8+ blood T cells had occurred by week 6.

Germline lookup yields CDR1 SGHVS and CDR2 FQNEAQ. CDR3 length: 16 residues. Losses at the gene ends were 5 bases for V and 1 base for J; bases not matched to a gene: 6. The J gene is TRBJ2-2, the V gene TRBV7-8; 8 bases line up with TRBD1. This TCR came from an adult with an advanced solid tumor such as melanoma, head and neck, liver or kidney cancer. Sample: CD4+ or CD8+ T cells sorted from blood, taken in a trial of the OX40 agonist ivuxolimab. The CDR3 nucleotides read TGTGCCAGCAGCCCCGACAGGGGTATGAACACCGGGGAGCTGTTTTTT. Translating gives CASSPDRGMNTGELFF.